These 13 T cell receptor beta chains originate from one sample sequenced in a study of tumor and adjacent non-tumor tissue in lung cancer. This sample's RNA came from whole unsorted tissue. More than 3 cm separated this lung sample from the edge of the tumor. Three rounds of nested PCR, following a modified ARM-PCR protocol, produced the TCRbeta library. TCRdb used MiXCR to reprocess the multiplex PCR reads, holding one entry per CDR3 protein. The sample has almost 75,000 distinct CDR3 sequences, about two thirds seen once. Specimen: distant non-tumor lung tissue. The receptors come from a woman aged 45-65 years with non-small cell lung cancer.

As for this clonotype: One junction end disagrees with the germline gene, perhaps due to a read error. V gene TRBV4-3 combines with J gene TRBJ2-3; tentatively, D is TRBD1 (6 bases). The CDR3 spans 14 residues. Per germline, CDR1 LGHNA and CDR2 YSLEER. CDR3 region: CASIQGPFTDTQYF. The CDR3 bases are TGCGCCAGCATCCAGGGGCCTTTCACAGATACACAGTATTTT.

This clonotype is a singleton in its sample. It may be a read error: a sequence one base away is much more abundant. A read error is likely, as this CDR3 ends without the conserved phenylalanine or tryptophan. The CDR3 loop is CASMLLGGPGWANTEAFV. In DNA, the CDR3 is TGTGCCAGCATGTTATTAGGGGGACCTGGGTGGGCGAACACTGAAGCTTTCGTT. V gene TRBV6-1 combines with J gene TRBJ1-1, with D possibly matching TRBD1 (6 bases). The germline gives CDR1 MNHNS, CDR2 SASEGT. The CDR3 is 18 amino acids. V was cut by 7 bases and J by 1 base, with 25 bases left in between.

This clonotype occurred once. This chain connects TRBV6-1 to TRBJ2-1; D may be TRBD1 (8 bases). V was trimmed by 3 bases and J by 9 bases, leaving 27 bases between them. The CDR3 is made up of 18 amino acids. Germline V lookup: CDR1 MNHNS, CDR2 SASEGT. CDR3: CASSDIQGGLRGDSEQFF. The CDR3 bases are TGTGCCAGCAGTGACATACAGGGGGGGCTACGAGGGGACAGTGAGCAGTTCTTC.

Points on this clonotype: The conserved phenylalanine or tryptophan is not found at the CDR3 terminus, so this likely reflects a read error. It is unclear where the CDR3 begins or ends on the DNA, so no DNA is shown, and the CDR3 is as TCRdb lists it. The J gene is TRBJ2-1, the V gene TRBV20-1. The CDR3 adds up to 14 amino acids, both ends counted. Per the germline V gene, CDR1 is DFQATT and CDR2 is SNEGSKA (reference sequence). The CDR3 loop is CSARDLGGYNERFL.

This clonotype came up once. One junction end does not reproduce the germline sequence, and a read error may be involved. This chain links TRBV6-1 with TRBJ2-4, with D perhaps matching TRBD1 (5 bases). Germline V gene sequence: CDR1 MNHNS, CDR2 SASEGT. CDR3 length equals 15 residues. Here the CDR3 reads CASSDRVPLPHIQYF. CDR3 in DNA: TGTGCCAGCAGTGACAGGGTTCCTCTGCCACACATTCAGTATTTC.

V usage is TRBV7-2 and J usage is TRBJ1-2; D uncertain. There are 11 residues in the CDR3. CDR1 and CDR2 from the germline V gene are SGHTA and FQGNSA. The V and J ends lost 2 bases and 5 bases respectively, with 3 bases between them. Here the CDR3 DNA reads TGTGCCAGCAGCTTACCGTATGGCTACACCTTC. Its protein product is CASSLPYGYTF.

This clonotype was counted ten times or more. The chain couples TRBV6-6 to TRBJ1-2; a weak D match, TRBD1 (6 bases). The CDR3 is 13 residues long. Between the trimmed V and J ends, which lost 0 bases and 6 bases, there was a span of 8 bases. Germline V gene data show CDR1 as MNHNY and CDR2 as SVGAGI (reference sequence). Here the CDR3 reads CASSYSAGDGYTF. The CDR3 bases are TGTGCCAGCAGTTACTCCGCAGGGGATGGCTACACCTTC.

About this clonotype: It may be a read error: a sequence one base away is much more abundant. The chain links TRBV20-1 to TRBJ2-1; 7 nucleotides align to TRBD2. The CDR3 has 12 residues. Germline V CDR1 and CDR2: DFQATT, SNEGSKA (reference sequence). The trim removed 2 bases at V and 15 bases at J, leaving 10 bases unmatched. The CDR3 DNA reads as TGCAGTGCTAGACACACCAGCGGGATCCCGTTCTTC. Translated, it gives CSARHTSGIPFF.

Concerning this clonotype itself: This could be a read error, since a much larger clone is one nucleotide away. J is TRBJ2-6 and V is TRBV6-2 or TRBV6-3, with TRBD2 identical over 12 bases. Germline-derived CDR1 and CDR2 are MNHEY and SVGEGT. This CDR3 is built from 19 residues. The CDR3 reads CASSYRLAGAPSGANILTF. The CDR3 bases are TGTGCCAGCAGTTACCGACTAGCGGGAGCTCCCTCTGGGGCCAACATCCTGACTTTC.

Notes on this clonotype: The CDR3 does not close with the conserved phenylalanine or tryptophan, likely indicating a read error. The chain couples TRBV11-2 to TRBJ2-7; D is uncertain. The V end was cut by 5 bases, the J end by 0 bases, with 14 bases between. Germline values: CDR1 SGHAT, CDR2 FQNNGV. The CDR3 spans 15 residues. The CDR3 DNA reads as TGTGCCAGCAGCCTGGGCATGGATTTCTCCTACGAGCAGTACATC. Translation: CASSLGMDFSYEQYI.

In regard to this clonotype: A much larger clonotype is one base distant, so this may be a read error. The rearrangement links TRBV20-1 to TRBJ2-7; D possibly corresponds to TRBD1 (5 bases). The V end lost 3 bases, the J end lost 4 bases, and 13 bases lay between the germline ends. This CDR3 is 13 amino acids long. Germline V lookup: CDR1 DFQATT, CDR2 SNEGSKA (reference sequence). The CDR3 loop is CSASADMGYEQYF. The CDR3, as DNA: TGCAGTGCTAGTGCGGACATGGGGTACGAGCAGTACTTC.

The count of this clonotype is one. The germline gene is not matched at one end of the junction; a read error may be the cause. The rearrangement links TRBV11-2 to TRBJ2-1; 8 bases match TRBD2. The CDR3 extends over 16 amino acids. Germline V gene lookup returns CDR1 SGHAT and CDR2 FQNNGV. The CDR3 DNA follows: TGTGCCAGCAGCCGGATGATATCAGCGGGGGACAATAAGCAGTTCTTC. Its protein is CASSRMISAGDNKQFF.

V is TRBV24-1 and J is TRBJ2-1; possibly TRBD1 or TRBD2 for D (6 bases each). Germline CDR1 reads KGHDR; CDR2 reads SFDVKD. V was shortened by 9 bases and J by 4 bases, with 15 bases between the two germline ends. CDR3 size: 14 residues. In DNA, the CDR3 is TGTGCCACCGCGGGACACGGGTGGTACAATGAGCAGTTCTTC. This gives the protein CATAGHGWYNEQFF.